Each of the 2 T cell receptor beta chains below was sequenced from the same sample in a study of blood T cells in healthy people across ages. For the second PCR, which ran for 7 to 11 cycles, a sample-barcoded 5' primer and a J-beta primer mix were used. TCRdb re-called the 5' RACE reads with MiXCR, one entry per CDR3 protein. The repertoire holds 850,000 to 1,100,000 distinct CDR3 sequences, with roughly two fifths as singletons. The sample comprised blood. The source of these receptors is a man between 18 and 29 years old in good health.

V is TRBV20-1 and J is TRBJ1-1; 8 bases map to TRBD1. J lost 3 bases, V lost 2 bases, and 11 bases had no gene match. This CDR3 is 16 amino acids long. The germline V gene has CDR1 DFQATT and CDR2 SNEGSKA (reference sequence). CDR3 coding DNA: TGCAGTGCTAGATCGGGTGGCCAGGGGGCTCACACTGAAGCTTTCTTT. It codes for CSARSGGQGAHTEAFF.

The chain employs TRBV6-6 and TRBJ1-2; 7 bases match TRBD1. V lost 6 bases, J lost 7 bases, and 8 bases stayed unmatched. Germline values: CDR1 MNHNY, CDR2 SVGAGI (reference sequence). The CDR3 covers 13 residues. The CDR3 loop is CASSLTGRSGYTF. In nucleotides, the CDR3 is TGTGCCAGCAGCTTGACAGGGAGAAGTGGCTACACCTTC.